Here is one T cell receptor beta chain with its context. These data belong to a study of cytomegalovirus exposure and HLA in healthy donors. Use of 60 Vbeta and 13 Jbeta primers characterized the PCR. Assay: immunoSEQ multiplex PCR; the TCRdb copy retains only in-frame clones and omits some. The sample has some 150,000 clones; 70% to 80% are singletons. Germline V gives CDR1 SGDLS, CDR2 YYNGEE. V lost 0 bases, J lost 2 bases, and 4 bases stayed unmatched. The CDR3 is 15 amino acids. Sequenced material: PBMCs. The chain carries TRBV9 and TRBJ2-7; 8 positions match TRBD2. The origin of this receptor is a man aged 55 to 70 in good health and CMV-seronegative. CDR3 sequence: CASSVAGGVTYEQYF. The CDR3 nucleotides are TGTGCCAGCAGCGTAGCGGGGGGGGTTACCTACGAGCAGTACTTC.